The table lists the clone carrying this TCR beta chain with many counts. This entry is derived from a study of T cells in Graves' hyperthyroidism and ophthalmopathy. Trimming left V 1 base short and J 4 bases short, with 7 bases between. In germline, CDR1 is SEHNR, CDR2 FQNEAQ (reference sequence). The CDR3 is 13 amino acids. The investigators amplified TCR beta CDR3 regions from RNA transcripts. The primer set for the first-round RT-PCR of the TCR CDR3 was HTBI. TCRdb processed the multiplex PCR reads anew with MiXCR; each CDR3 protein has one entry. The sample shows hundreds of thousands of distinct CDR3 sequences, 15% to 18% of them seen only once.

The chain is built from TRBV7-9 and TRBJ1-2; D is possibly TRBD1 (5 bases). The sequencing input was blood. The TCR was taken from a woman aged 18-30 years with Graves' hyperthyroidism. The CDR3 DNA is TGTGCCAGCAGCTTAGGACAGTTCTATGGCTACACCTTC. As protein: CASSLGQFYGYTF.